This T cell receptor (beta chain) was found in a study of identical twins. This clonotype came up a few times. Antigen: not known. Study-wide results and limits: The models gave estimates that fell short of the out-of-frame TCR alpha sharing seen in monozygotic twins. Insertion counts were lower in abundant cord blood beta clonotypes, a trend that memory repertoires did not show.

TCRdb re-called the 5' RACE reads with MiXCR, one entry per CDR3 protein. The sample has some 330,000 distinct CDR3 sequences; 9% are singletons. In germline, CDR1 is SQVTM, CDR2 ANQGSEA. V dropped 6 bases and J dropped 5 bases, with 28 bases sitting between them. The CDR3 consists of 17 residues. V is TRBV29-1 and J is TRBJ2-5, with D maybe TRBD1 (6 bases). The clonotype comes from a woman between 50 and 59 years old in good health. The sequenced sample was naive T cells sorted from blood. The CDR3 loop reads CSVGISGTSLVGETQYF. In DNA, the CDR3 is TGCAGCGTCGGGATATCCGGGACATCCCTAGTCGGGGAGACCCAGTACTTC. Combining the CDR3 with reference TRBV29-1 and TRBJ2-5 gives the whole variable domain SAVISQKPSRDICQRGTSLTIQCQVDSQVTMMFWYRQQPGQSLTLIATANQGSEATYESGFVIDKFPISRPNLTFSTLTVSNMSPEDSSIYLCSVGISGTSLVGETQYFGPGTRLLVL.